This entry is about one T cell receptor beta chain. The antigen is not known. Losses at the gene ends were 5 bases for V and 6 bases for J; bases not matched to a gene: 11. Germline-derived CDR1 and CDR2 are MDHEN and SYDVKM. This CDR3 comprises 17 residues. This record belongs to a study of cytomegalovirus exposure and HLA in healthy donors. As for the donors, each was a healthy bone marrow donor. In the PCR, 60 Vbeta and 13 Jbeta primers were used. Here immunoSEQ multiplex PCR was the method, and the copy in TCRdb shows in-frame clones only, minus some. The data contain around 69,000 clones, 55% to 80% of them seen just once; the ten biggest clones take up 7.6%. Findings and caveats of the study: A list of around 150 TCR beta chains associated with cytomegalovirus was given. Roughly uniform sequencing depth across donors was assumed, possibly incorrectly.

The chain carries TRBV28 and TRBJ2-1; 12 bases map to TRBD2. Sample: PBMCs. The sequence was collected from a man aged 40-49 years in good health and CMV-seropositive. The CDR3 spells CASSPRGLAGSGNEQFF. Written as DNA, the CDR3 is TGTGCCAGCAGTCCAAGGGGACTAGCGGGTTCTGGCAATGAGCAGTTCTTC.